This TCR beta chain was sequenced in a study of pediatric ulcerative colitis. This clone was observed a single time. Its specificity is unknown. Study-wide findings and caveats: This repertoire reflects total lymphocytes rather than subpopulations like regulatory T cells.

Sequencing was performed with immunoSEQ multiplex PCR; in TCRdb, only in-frame clones are kept and a portion is missing. The sample contains tens of thousands of clones, roughly 86% of which appear only once. Trimming took 0 bases from V and 2 from J, leaving 8 bases between them. There are 14 residues in the CDR3. Germline values: CDR1 SGHRS, CDR2 YFSETQ. The sequence came from a boy between 10 and 17 years old with severe ulcerative colitis. Sequences were obtained from blood. The chain couples TRBV5-1 to TRBJ1-1; unclear D gene. The CDR3 protein is CASSLEQRNTEAFF. CDR3 DNA: TGCGCCAGCAGCTTGGAACAGAGAAACACTGAAGCTTTCTTT.